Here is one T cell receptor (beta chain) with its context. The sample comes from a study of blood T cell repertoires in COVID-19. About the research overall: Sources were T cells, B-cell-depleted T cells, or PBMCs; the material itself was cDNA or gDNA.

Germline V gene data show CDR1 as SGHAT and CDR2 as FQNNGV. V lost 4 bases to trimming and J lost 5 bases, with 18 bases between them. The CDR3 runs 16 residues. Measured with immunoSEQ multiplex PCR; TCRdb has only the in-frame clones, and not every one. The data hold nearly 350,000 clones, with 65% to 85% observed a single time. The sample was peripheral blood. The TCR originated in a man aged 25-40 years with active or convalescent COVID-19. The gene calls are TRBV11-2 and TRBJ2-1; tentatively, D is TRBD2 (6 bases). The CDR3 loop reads CASSSPWAGIDNEQFF. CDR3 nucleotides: TGTGCCAGCAGCTCCCCCTGGGCGGGGATAGACAATGAGCAGTTCTTC.